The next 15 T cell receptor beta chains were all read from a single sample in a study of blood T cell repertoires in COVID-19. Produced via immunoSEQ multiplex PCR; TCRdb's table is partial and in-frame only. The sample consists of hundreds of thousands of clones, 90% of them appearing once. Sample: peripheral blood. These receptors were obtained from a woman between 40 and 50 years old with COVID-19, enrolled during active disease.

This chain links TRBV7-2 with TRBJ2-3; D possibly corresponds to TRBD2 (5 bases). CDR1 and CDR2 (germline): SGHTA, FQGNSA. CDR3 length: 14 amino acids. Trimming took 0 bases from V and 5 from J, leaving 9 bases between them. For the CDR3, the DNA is TGTGCCAGCAGCTTAGCGCGCGGGTTAGATACGCAGTATTTT. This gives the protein CASSLARGLDTQYF. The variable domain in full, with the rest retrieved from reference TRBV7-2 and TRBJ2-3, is GAGVSQSPSNKVTEKGKDVELRCDPISGHTALYWYRQSLGQGLEFLIYFQGNSAPDKSGLPSDRFSAERTGGSVSTLTIQRTQQEDSAVYLCASSLARGLDTQYFGPGTRLTVL.

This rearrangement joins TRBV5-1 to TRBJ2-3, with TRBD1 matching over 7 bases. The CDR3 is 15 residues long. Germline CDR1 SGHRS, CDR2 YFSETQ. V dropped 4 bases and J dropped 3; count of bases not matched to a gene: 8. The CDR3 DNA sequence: TGCGCCAGCAGCAGACAGGGCGTGTGGACAGATACGCAGTATTTT. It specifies CASSRQGVWTDTQYF.

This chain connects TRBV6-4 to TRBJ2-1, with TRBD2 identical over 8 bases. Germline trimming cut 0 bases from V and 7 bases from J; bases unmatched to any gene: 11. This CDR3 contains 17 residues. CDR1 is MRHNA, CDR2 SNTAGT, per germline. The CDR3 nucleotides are TGTGCCAGCAGTGACTCCCCCCTCCCCGGGAGGGTAAATGAGCAGTTCTTC. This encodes CASSDSPLPGRVNEQFF.

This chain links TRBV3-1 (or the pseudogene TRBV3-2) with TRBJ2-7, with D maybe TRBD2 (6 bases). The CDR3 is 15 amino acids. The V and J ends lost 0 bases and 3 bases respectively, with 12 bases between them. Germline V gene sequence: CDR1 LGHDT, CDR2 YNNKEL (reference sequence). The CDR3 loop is CASSQEIGGDYEQYF. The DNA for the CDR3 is TGTGCCAGCAGCCAAGAAATTGGAGGGGACTACGAGCAGTACTTC.

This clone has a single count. CDR3 nucleotides: TGTGCCAGCAGTGAGAGGGGAGGCGGAGAAAAACTGTTTTTT. Protein: CASSERGGGEKLFF. This rearrangement joins TRBV2 to TRBJ1-4; maybe TRBD1 (5 bases). CDR1 is SNHLY, CDR2 FYNNEI, per germline. The CDR3 length is 14 residues. Trimming stripped 3 bases from V and 8 bases from J, with 13 bases between.

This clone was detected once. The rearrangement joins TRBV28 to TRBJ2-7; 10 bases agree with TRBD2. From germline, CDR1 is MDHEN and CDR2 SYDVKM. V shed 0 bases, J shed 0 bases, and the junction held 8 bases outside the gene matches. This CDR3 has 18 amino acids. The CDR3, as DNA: TGTGCCAGCAGTTTATGGGGTAGCGGGAGGTCCAGCTCCTACGAGCAGTACTTC. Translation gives CASSLWGSGRSSSYEQYF.

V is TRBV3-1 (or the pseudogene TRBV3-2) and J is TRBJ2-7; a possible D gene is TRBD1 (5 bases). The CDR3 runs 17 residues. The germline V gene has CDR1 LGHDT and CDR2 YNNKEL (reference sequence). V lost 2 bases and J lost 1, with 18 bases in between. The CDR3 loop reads CASSQWPKTARSYEQYF. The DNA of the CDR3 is TGTGCCAGCAGCCAATGGCCCAAGACAGCACGATCCTACGAGCAGTACTTC.

The chain's CDR3 is CASSPAETRGTEAFF. The CDR3 coding sequence is TGCGCCAGCAGCCCCGCTGAAACCCGGGGCACTGAAGCTTTCTTT. V is TRBV5-1 and J is TRBJ1-1; no clear D. The V end was cut by 4 bases, the J end by 4 bases, with 17 bases between. Germline CDR1 is SGHRS and CDR2 is YFSETQ. CDR3 length: 15 residues.

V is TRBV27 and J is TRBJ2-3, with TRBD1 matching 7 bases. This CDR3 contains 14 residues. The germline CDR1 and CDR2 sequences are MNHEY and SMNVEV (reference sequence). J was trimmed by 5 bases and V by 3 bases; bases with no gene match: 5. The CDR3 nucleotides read TGTGCCAGCAGTTTGATAGGGGGCTTAGATACGCAGTATTTT. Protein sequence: CASSLIGGLDTQYF.

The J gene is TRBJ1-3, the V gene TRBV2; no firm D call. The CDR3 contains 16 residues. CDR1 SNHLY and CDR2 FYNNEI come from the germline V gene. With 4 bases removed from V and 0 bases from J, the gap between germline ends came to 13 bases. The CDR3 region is CASSVDTLTSGNTIYF. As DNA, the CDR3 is TGTGCCAGCAGTGTCGACACGCTTACCTCTGGAAACACCATATATTTT.

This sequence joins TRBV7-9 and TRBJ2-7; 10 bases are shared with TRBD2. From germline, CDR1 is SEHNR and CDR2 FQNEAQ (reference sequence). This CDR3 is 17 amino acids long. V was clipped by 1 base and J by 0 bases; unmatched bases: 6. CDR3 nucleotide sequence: TGTGCCAGCAGCTTAGGGACTAGCGGCCTACACTCCTACGAGCAGTACTTC. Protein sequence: CASSLGTSGLHSYEQYF.

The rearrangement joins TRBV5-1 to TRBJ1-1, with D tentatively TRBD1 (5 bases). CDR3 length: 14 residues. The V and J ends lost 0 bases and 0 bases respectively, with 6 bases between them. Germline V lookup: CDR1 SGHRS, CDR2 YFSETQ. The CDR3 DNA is TGCGCCAGCAGCTTGGACAGGATGAACACTGAAGCTTTCTTT. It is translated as CASSLDRMNTEAFF.

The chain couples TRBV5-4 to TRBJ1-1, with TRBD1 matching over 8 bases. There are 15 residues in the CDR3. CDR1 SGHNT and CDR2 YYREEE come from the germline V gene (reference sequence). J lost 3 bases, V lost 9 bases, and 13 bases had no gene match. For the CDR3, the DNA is TGTGCCATAAAAAATTCAGGACAGGGCCACACTGAAGCTTTCTTT. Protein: CAIKNSGQGHTEAFF.

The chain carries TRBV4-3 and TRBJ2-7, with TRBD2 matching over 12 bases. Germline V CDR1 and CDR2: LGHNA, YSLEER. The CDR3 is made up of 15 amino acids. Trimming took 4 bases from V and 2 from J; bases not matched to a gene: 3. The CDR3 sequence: CASSRRLAGAYEQYF. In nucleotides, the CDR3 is TGCGCCAGCAGCCGCCGACTAGCGGGAGCCTACGAGCAGTACTTC.

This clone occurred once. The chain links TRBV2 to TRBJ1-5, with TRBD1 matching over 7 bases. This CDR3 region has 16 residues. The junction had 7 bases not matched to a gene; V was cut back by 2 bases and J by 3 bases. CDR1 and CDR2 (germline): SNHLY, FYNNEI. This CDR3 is CASSEFGTALNQPQHF. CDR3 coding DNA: TGTGCCAGCAGTGAATTTGGGACAGCGCTCAATCAGCCCCAGCATTTT.